The clone carrying this TCR beta chain was counted between two and nine times. Its specificity is not known. The CDR3 runs to 17 residues. V was clipped by 5 bases and J by 3 bases, with 19 bases between them. The germline gives CDR1 SGHTA, CDR2 FQGNSA. The method for making cDNA was 5'RACE, and it used 10-nucleotide random UMIs. MiXCR, applied by TCRdb to the 5' RACE reads, yields one record per CDR3 protein. Here the sample spans about 120,000 distinct CDR3 sequences, roughly 3.1% being singletons. The record originates from a study of neurological immune-mediated disorders. General study points: The highest TCR clonal expansion occurred in HTLV-1-associated myelopathy; multiple sclerosis fell below healthy controls.

The clonotype originates from a woman aged 25-40 years with multiple sclerosis. Sequencing was performed on PBMCs. The genes are TRBV7-2 and TRBJ2-2; maybe TRBD2 (6 bases). This chain's CDR3 is CASSPRKGRGDTGELFF. Here the CDR3 DNA reads TGTGCCAGCAGCCCGCGGAAGGGGCGGGGAGACACCGGGGAGCTGTTTTTT.